This T cell receptor (beta chain) was observed in a study of T cell responses to AZD1222 COVID-19 vaccine. Trimming at V came to 2 bases and at J to 0 bases, leaving 0 bases not matched to a gene. Germline V gene lookup returns CDR1 KGHSH and CDR2 LQKENI. This CDR3 spans 14 amino acids. Second-dose schedules of about 4 or about 12 weeks were combined. Sequenced by immunoSEQ multiplex PCR; TCRdb stores in-frame clones only, minus some. The sample lists 20,000 to 25,000 clones; around 83% were seen once. This clone turned up a few times. The target antigen is unknown. The sample has other DNA sequences that encode this CDR3 too. General observations from the study: Sampling that yielded the repertoires occurred only after the peak T cell response. Two AZD1222 doses significantly raised spike-specific TCR breadth and depth over controls. Variant regions that are unmutated are reportedly the target of nearly half of spike-specific TCRs.

The sample consisted of peripheral blood, taken 28 days after the second AZD1222 dose. The chain links TRBV18 to TRBJ2-7; 8 nucleotides match TRBD2. This clonotype was sampled from an adult who received the AZD1222 COVID-19 vaccine. CDR3 in DNA: TGTGCCAGCTCACCAAGCGGGAGCTCCTACGAGCAGTACTTC. Translation: CASSPSGSSYEQYF.